Below, 13 T cell receptor beta chains from the same sample are listed, as sequenced in a study of blood T cell repertoires in COVID-19. The method was immunoSEQ multiplex PCR; TCRdb's version includes in-frame clones alone and lacks a portion of them. The table includes hundreds of thousands of clones, around 90% detected once. Source material: PBMCs or T cells enriched from blood (not recorded which). The receptors come from a woman in her forties who had recovered from COVID-19.

The genes are TRBV18 and TRBJ2-5; possibly TRBD2 for D (5 bases). The CDR3 is made up of 13 amino acids. Germline-derived CDR1 and CDR2 are KGHSH and LQKENI. Between the trimmed V and J ends, which lost 4 bases and 3 bases, there was a span of 9 bases. CDR3: CASSRENKETQYF. The CDR3 region has the DNA TGTGCCAGCTCACGGGAGAATAAAGAGACCCAGTACTTC.

The chain employs TRBV30 and TRBJ1-4; D is possibly TRBD1 (5 bases). V lost 3 bases and J lost 8, with 22 bases in between. CDR1 and CDR2 (germline): GTSNPN, SVGIG (reference sequence). The CDR3 length is 16 residues. In nucleotides, the CDR3 is TGTGCCTGGAGGACACCAGGGTTGGCGGTAATCGAAAAACTGTTTTTT. Protein product: CAWRTPGLAVIEKLFF.

This clone was observed a single time. The V and J genes are TRBV25-1 and TRBJ2-1; 10 nucleotides line up with TRBD2. V lost 6 bases to trimming and J lost 8 bases; unmatched junction nucleotides: 10. The CDR3 consists of 15 residues. CDR1 is MGHDK, CDR2 SYGVNS, per germline. The CDR3: CASSLGASGSDEQFF. CDR3 coding DNA: TGTGCCAGCAGCTTAGGGGCTAGCGGGAGTGATGAGCAGTTCTTC.

The gene calls are TRBV19 and TRBJ2-5; 9 bases match TRBD1. The CDR3 is 13 residues long. Germline trimming cut 3 bases from V and 6 bases from J; bases unmatched to any gene: 2. Germline V gives CDR1 LNHDA, CDR2 SQIVND (reference sequence). Here the CDR3 DNA reads TGTGCCAGTAGTATGGGACAGGGACAGACCCAGTACTTC. Encoded protein: CASSMGQGQTQYF. The full variable domain, completed using reference TRBV19 and TRBJ2-5, is DGGITQSPKYLFRKEGQNVTLSCEQNLNHDAMYWYRQDPGQGLRLIYYSQIVNDFQKGDIAEGYSVSREKKESFPLTVTSAQKNPTAFYLCASSMGQGQTQYFGPGTRLLVL.

This chain joins TRBV2 and TRBJ2-3, with TRBD2 matching 8 bases. The J segment lost 4 bases and the V segment lost 3 bases, leaving 15 bases of the junction unmatched. This CDR3 spans 18 amino acids. Germline CDR1 reads SNHLY; CDR2 reads FYNNEI. Here the CDR3 reads CASSDPLLAGWRPDTQYF. Here the CDR3 DNA reads TGTGCCAGCAGTGATCCACTCTTAGCGGGATGGCGCCCAGATACGCAGTATTTT.

This chain uses TRBV7-9 with TRBJ1-5, with 9 positions matching TRBD1. Trimming took 3 bases from V and 9 from J; bases not matched to a gene: 12. The CDR3 runs 16 residues. Germline V gene lookup returns CDR1 SEHNR and CDR2 FQNEAQ (reference sequence). Here the CDR3 DNA reads TGTGCCAGCAGCTTCGGGACAGGGCACATACGGGGGCCCCAGCATTTT. Residues: CASSFGTGHIRGPQHF.

The V call is TRBV7-2, the J call TRBJ1-3; D is ambiguous. Trimming left V 0 bases short and J 0 bases short, with 6 bases between. The length of the CDR3 is 15 residues. Germline assignment: CDR1 SGHTA and CDR2 FQGNSA. CDR3 bases: TGTGCCAGCAGCTTAGCTTCTTTCTCTGGAAACACCATATATTTT. Its translation is CASSLASFSGNTIYF.

This rearrangement joins TRBV9 to TRBJ2-1; 11 bases fit TRBD2. Germline-derived CDR1 and CDR2 are SGDLS and YYNGEE. The V and J ends lost 2 bases and 7 bases, in that order; junction bases with no gene match: 2. This CDR3 region has 14 residues. This CDR3 reads CASSVGLAENEQFF. Here the CDR3 DNA reads TGTGCCAGCAGCGTGGGACTAGCGGAGAATGAGCAGTTCTTC.

The J gene is TRBJ1-1, the V gene TRBV14; TRBD1 matches at 7 bases. With V trimmed by 6 bases and J by 1 base, 5 bases remained unmatched. This CDR3 has 14 residues. Germline V gene lookup returns CDR1 SGHDN and CDR2 FVKESK. CDR3 in DNA: TGTGCCAGCAGGAGGGGGCTCACGAACACTGAAGCTTTCTTT. Its protein is CASRRGLTNTEAFF.

The genes are TRBV11-2 and TRBJ1-1; 10 bases map to TRBD1. Looked up from germline, CDR1 is SGHAT and CDR2 is FQNNGV. The CDR3 consists of 15 residues. V shed 1 base and J 4 bases; nucleotides not matched to a gene: 3. CDR3 DNA sequence: TGTGCCAGCAGCTTAGTTCGGACAGGGGGCACTGAAGCTTTCTTT. This encodes CASSLVRTGGTEAFF.

The CDR3 sequence is CASSSRGADQPQHF. CDR3 DNA sequence: TGTGCCAGCAGTTCTCGGGGGGCGGATCAGCCCCAGCATTTT. This chain uses TRBV11-2 with TRBJ1-5; weak D call: TRBD1 (6 bases). Trimming removed 6 bases at V and 5 bases at J, with 14 bases between. The CDR3 is made up of 14 amino acids. Germline CDR1 reads SGHAT; CDR2 reads FQNNGV.

J is TRBJ2-3 and V is TRBV24-1; D is unresolved. The CDR3 loop spans 13 amino acids. Per the germline V gene, CDR1 is KGHDR and CDR2 is SFDVKD. Deletions cut 3 bases from V and 6 bases from J, with 9 bases between. DNA of the CDR3: TGTGCCACCAGTGATACTCTGAGGGATACGCAGTATTTT. The encoded protein is CATSDTLRDTQYF.

This clone was seen a single time. The rearrangement joins TRBV18 to TRBJ1-5; possible D gene TRBD1, 5 bases. V lost 6 bases and J 0 bases, leaving 18 bases between the germline ends. The CDR3 extends over 17 amino acids. CDR1 and CDR2 (germline): KGHSH, LQKENI. The CDR3 loop reads CASSGGGTGNSNQPQHF. CDR3 DNA: TGTGCCAGCTCCGGGGGAGGTACAGGAAATAGCAATCAGCCCCAGCATTTT.